Below are 14 T cell receptor beta chains sequenced from a single sample in a study of T cells after posttransplantation cyclophosphamide. Cyclophosphamide on days +3 and +4 followed busulfan-fludarabine conditioning and a marrow graft. The method was immunoSEQ multiplex PCR; TCRdb's version includes in-frame clones alone and lacks a portion of them. Altogether some 18,000 clones were found in the sample, and no singletons occur. The sequencing used PBMCs, collected after allogeneic stem cell transplant with posttransplant cyclophosphamide. The receptors originated from a female patient younger than 45 who received an allogeneic stem cell transplant from a related donor, was CMV-positive, and had no GVHD. The graft donor may be the source of some T cells.

The chain has TRBV2 and TRBJ1-6; tentatively, D is TRBD1 (5 bases). Trimming took off 8 bases at V and 2 bases at J, with 10 bases between the two ends. Germline V CDR1 and CDR2: SNHLY, FYNNEI. The CDR3 loop spans 14 amino acids. The CDR3 bases are TGTGCCAGCTTGGGGGGACCCTATAATTCACCCCTCCACTTT. Its translation is CASLGGPYNSPLHF. The whole variable domain, filled in from reference TRBV2 and TRBJ1-6, reads EPEVTQTPSHQVTQMGQEVILRCVPISNHLYFYWYRQILGQKVEFLVSFYNNEISEKSEIFDDQFSVERPDGSNFTLKIRSTKLEDSAMYFCASLGGPYNSPLHFGNGTRLTVT.

Many counts were recorded for this clone. This chain uses TRBV30 with TRBJ2-7, with a tentative D call TRBD2 (5 bases). V was clipped by 4 bases and J by 2 bases, with 12 bases between them. The germline V gene encodes CDR1 GTSNPN and CDR2 SVGIG (reference sequence). This CDR3 region has 13 residues. The CDR3 protein is CAWIASGTYEQYF. Here the CDR3 DNA reads TGTGCCTGGATAGCCAGCGGTACCTACGAGCAGTACTTC.

This clone was counted at least ten times. The CDR3 sequence is CASSDPTSGRYNEQFF. In DNA, the CDR3 is TGCGCCAGCAGTGACCCCACTAGCGGGAGGTACAATGAGCAGTTCTTC. The V gene is TRBV10-2, the J gene TRBJ2-1; TRBD2 agrees at 12 bases. The length of the CDR3 is 16 residues. Per germline, CDR1 WSHSY and CDR2 SAAADI. V was clipped by 3 bases and J by 4 bases; unmatched bases: 4.

This clone was observed at least ten times. The chain combines TRBV5-1 with TRBJ2-1; maybe TRBD1 (5 bases). Trimming removed 0 bases at V and 7 bases at J, with 8 bases between. This CDR3 comprises 13 residues. Germline V lookup: CDR1 SGHRS, CDR2 YFSETQ. The CDR3 region is CASSLVQGNEQFF. The CDR3 bases are TGCGCCAGCAGCTTGGTGCAGGGAAATGAGCAGTTCTTC.

Concerning this clone: A much larger clone sits a single nucleotide away, making a read error possible. Distinct nucleotide sequences in the sample also encode this CDR3. The V call is TRBV5-4, the J call TRBJ2-7; a possible D gene is TRBD2 (5 bases). The CDR3 is 12 residues long. The germline V gene has CDR1 SGHNT and CDR2 YYREEE (reference sequence). CDR3 in amino acids: CASSLEETTRYF. The CDR3 nucleotides read TGCGCCAGCAGCTTGGAGGAGACGACGAGGTACTTC.

This clone has ten or more counts. This chain links TRBV28 with TRBJ2-3, with TRBD1 matching over 8 bases. CDR1 and CDR2 (germline): MDHEN, SYDVKM. The J segment lost 3 bases and the V segment lost 6 bases, leaving 8 bases of the junction unmatched. CDR3 length equals 15 residues. CDR3 region: CASRGAQGATDTQYF. CDR3 sequence (DNA): TGTGCCAGCAGAGGGGCCCAGGGGGCAACAGATACGCAGTATTTT.

At least ten counts were recorded for this clone. The chain links TRBV5-1 to TRBJ2-6; D may be TRBD1 (6 bases). V gave up 0 bases and J gave up 3 bases, with 16 bases separating them. The CDR3 covers 18 residues. Germline-derived CDR1 and CDR2 are SGHRS and YFSETQ. This CDR3 reads CASSLVQGITLGANVLTF. The CDR3 DNA reads TGCGCCAGCAGCTTGGTACAGGGAATAACCCTTGGGGCCAACGTCCTGACTTTC.

This clone was seen at least ten times. The chain uses TRBV27 and TRBJ2-2; the D gene is possibly TRBD2 (6 bases). Germline V CDR1 and CDR2: MNHEY, SMNVEV (reference sequence). The V and J ends lost 6 bases and 3 bases respectively, with 17 bases between them. The CDR3 covers 16 residues. CDR3 amino acids: CASRGLGGAHTGELFF. The CDR3 DNA sequence: TGTGCCAGCAGGGGTTTAGGAGGGGCGCACACCGGGGAGCTGTTTTTT.

This clone came up many times. The chain employs TRBV7-2 and TRBJ2-5; 11 bases match TRBD2. The length of the CDR3 is 16 residues. CDR1 is SGHTA, CDR2 FQGNSA, per germline. V was clipped by 5 bases and J by 4 bases; unmatched bases: 9. The CDR3 nucleotides are TGTGCCAGCAGCGCCGTACTAGCGGGAGAAGGAGAGACCCAGTACTTC. As protein: CASSAVLAGEGETQYF.

There are many counts of this clone. The chain combines TRBV6-5 with TRBJ2-7; 10 positions agree with TRBD1. CDR1 and CDR2 from the germline V gene are MNHEY and SVGAGI. Losses at the gene ends were 5 bases for V and 8 bases for J; bases not matched to a gene: 3. CDR3 length: 12 residues. CDR3 protein: CASSGTGEKQYF. CDR3 DNA: TGTGCCAGCAGTGGGACAGGGGAAAAGCAGTACTTC.

This clone has a count of ten or more. The J gene is TRBJ1-4, the V gene TRBV18; D is possibly TRBD1 (5 bases). V was clipped by 1 base and J by 2 bases, with 5 bases between them. CDR3 length: 14 residues. Germline V gene sequence: CDR1 KGHSH, CDR2 LQKENI. CDR3 bases: TGTGCCAGCTCACCACAGGGGACTAATGAAAAACTGTTTTTT. This encodes CASSPQGTNEKLFF. The full variable domain, its missing parts supplied by reference TRBV18 and TRBJ1-4, is NAGVMQNPRHLVRRRGQEARLRCSPMKGHSHVYWYRQLPEEGLKFMVYLQKENIIDESGMPKERFSAEFPKEGPSILRIQQVVRGDSAAYFCASSPQGTNEKLFFGSGTQLSVL.

This clone has a count of ten or more. CDR3 amino acids: CASLRAPWDTQYF. The CDR3, as DNA: TGTGCCAGCCTCCGAGCCCCCTGGGATACGCAGTATTTT. The chain recombines TRBV6-1 with TRBJ2-3, with D unclear. Trimming took 8 bases from V and 6 from J, leaving 15 bases between them. The germline CDR1 and CDR2 sequences are MNHNS and SASEGT. This CDR3 spans 13 amino acids.

Ten or more counts support this clone. CDR3 nucleotide sequence: TGCAGCGTTCTAAATTGGGACAGTCGGATCTATGGCTACACCTTC. Translating it yields CSVLNWDSRIYGYTF. The rearrangement uses TRBV29-1 and TRBJ1-2; 7 nucleotides align to TRBD1. V trimming: 5 bases; J trimming: 4 bases; junction bases outside the gene matches: 13. The CDR3 loop spans 15 amino acids. Germline loops: CDR1 SQVTM, CDR2 ANQGSEA.

The table lists this clone with many counts. The V gene is TRBV7-8, the J gene TRBJ1-5; D remains unclear. This CDR3 contains 20 residues. The germline V gene has CDR1 SGHVS and CDR2 FQNEAQ. V was cut by 4 bases and J by 1 base, with 26 bases left in between. CDR3 bases: TGTGCCAGCAGCTCCTATCCCGGGTCTCCTCCCCCGTCGAGCAATCAGCCCCAGCATTTT. Amino acids: CASSSYPGSPPPSSNQPQHF.